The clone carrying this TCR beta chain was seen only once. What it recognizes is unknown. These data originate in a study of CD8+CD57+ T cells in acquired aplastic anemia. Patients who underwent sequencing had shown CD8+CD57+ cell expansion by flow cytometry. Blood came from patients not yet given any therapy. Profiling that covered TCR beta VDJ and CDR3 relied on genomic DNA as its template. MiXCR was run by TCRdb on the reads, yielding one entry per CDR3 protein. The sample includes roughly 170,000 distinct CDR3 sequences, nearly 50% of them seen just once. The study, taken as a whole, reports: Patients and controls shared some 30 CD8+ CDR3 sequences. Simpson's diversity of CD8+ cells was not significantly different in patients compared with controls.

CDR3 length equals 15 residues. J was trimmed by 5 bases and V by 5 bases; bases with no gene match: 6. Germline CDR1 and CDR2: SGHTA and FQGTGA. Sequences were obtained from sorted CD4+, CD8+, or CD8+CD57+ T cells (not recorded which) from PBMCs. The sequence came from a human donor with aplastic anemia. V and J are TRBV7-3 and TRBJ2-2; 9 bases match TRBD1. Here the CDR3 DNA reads TGTGCCAGCAGCCCTACAGGGGGCGGTACCGGGGAGCTGTTTTTT. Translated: CASSPTGGGTGELFF. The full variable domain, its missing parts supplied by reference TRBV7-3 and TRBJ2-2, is GAGVSQTPSNKVTEKGKYVELRCDPISGHTALYWYRQSLGQGPEFLIYFQGTGAADDSGLPNDRFFAVRPEGSVSTLKIQRTERGDSAVYLCASSPTGGGTGELFFGEGSRLTVL.